This TCR beta chain originates from a study of cytomegalovirus exposure and HLA in healthy donors. Regarding the study as a whole: Per a later analysis, roughly 17,000 TCR beta sequences showed association with HLA alleles at 0.05 false discovery rate.

As regards this clone: No antigen is known for it.

60 Vbeta and 13 Jbeta primers were used in PCR. TCRdb's copy holds only in-frame clones and misses some; the assay was immunoSEQ multiplex PCR. The data contain about 80,000 clones, about two thirds of them seen just once; the ten biggest clones take up under 7.5%. From germline, CDR1 is LGHNA and CDR2 YNFKEQ. The CDR3 is 14 residues long. V was cut by 3 bases and J by 8 bases, with 11 bases left in between. The sequence came from a woman in her forties or fifties in good health and CMV-seropositive. The material sequenced was PBMCs. This sequence joins TRBV4-2 and TRBJ1-6; a possible D gene is TRBD1 (6 bases). CDR3 bases: TGTGCCAGCAGCCAGGAACAGGGTTATTCACCCCTCCACTTT. Its protein is CASSQEQGYSPLHF.